Shown below are 14 T cell receptor beta chains from a single sample sequenced in a study of blood T cell repertoires in COVID-19. Some clones are missing from TCRdb's copy, which holds only in-frame ones; the method was immunoSEQ multiplex PCR. The data show about 80,000 clones, around 80% seen once. The sample comprised peripheral blood. The receptors stem from a man in his 60s with acute or convalescent COVID-19.

The chain is built from TRBV6-4 and TRBJ2-1, with TRBD2 matching 14 bases. Losses at the gene ends were 2 bases for V and 7 bases for J; bases not matched to a gene: 16. Germline CDR1 is MRHNA and CDR2 is SNTAGT. The CDR3 totals 20 residues. The CDR3 loop reads CASSDAEDETSGGVRNEQFF. The CDR3 bases are TGTGCCAGCAGTGACGCGGAGGATGAGACTAGCGGGGGGGTGCGGAATGAGCAGTTCTTC.

J is TRBJ2-3 and V is TRBV5-4; 14 bases fit TRBD2. The CDR3 has 18 residues. Trimming removed 3 bases from V and 0 bases from J; junction bases left unmatched: 6. The germline V gene encodes CDR1 SGHNT and CDR2 YYREEE (reference sequence). The CDR3 sequence is CASSSGLAGETSTDTQYF. The CDR3 bases are TGTGCCAGCAGCTCGGGACTAGCGGGGGAAACTAGCACAGATACGCAGTATTTT. The full variable domain, rest sourced from reference TRBV5-4 and TRBJ2-3, is ETGVTQSPTHLIKTRGQQVTLRCSSQSGHNTVSWYQQALGQGPQFIFQYYREEENGRGNFPPRFSGLQFPNYSSELNVNALELDDSALYLCASSSGLAGETSTDTQYFGPGTRLTVL.

This chain links TRBV12-3 or TRBV12-4 with TRBJ1-2; 8 nucleotides match TRBD1. Trimming at V came to 6 bases and at J to 2 bases, leaving 2 bases not matched to a gene. The CDR3 length is 13 residues. CDR3 sequence (DNA): TGTGCCAGCAGGCGACAGGGGAACTATGGCTACACCTTC. Translation gives CASRRQGNYGYTF.

The chain joins TRBV3-1 (or the pseudogene TRBV3-2) to TRBJ2-2, with D possibly matching TRBD2 (6 bases). This CDR3 has 17 amino acids. Trimming cost V 1 base and J 7 bases, with 19 bases left between them. Per the germline V gene, CDR1 is LGHDT and CDR2 is YNNKEL (reference sequence). The CDR3: CASSQVAVGSGHGELFF. The DNA of the CDR3 is TGTGCCAGCAGCCAAGTCGCTGTCGGGAGCGGGCACGGGGAGCTGTTTTTT.

The V gene is TRBV14, the J gene TRBJ2-1; 11 bases map to TRBD2. This CDR3 has 15 amino acids. The junction had 2 bases not matched to a gene; V was cut back by 0 bases and J by 7 bases. Germline values: CDR1 SGHDN, CDR2 FVKESK. The CDR3 DNA reads TGTGCCAGCAGCCAAGATAGCGGGAGGGCGAATGAGCAGTTCTTC. It translates to CASSQDSGRANEQFF.

J is TRBJ1-1 and V is TRBV6-2 or TRBV6-3; the D gene is possibly TRBD1 (5 bases). Germline CDR1 reads MNHEY; CDR2 reads SVGEGT. The CDR3 contains 15 residues. The ends were cut back, 6 bases at V and 5 bases at J, with 19 bases in the middle. CDR3 DNA sequence: TGTGCCAGCAGCACAGTGCGGGGCCATCGAACTGAAGCTTTCTTT. Protein product: CASSTVRGHRTEAFF.

V and J are TRBV11-3 and TRBJ2-1, with 14 bases fitting TRBD2. The CDR3 contains 13 residues. Germline-derived CDR1 and CDR2 are SGHNT and YENEEA. The V segment lost 5 bases and the J segment 12 bases; nucleotides outside the gene matches: 3. In DNA, the CDR3 is TGTGCCAGCAGCACCGGACTAGCGGGAGGGCAGTTCTTC. Encoded protein: CASSTGLAGGQFF.

The V call is TRBV19, the J call TRBJ2-7; TRBD2 matches at 13 bases. Unmatched junction bases numbered 3, after V lost 5 bases and J lost 2 bases. The CDR3 is 15 residues long. Germline CDR1 LNHDA, CDR2 SQIVND (reference sequence). DNA of the CDR3: TGTGCCAGTAGTCGCGGGACTAGCGGGGCCTACGAGCAGTACTTC. Its translation: CASSRGTSGAYEQYF.

This clone was counted once. The chain uses TRBV6-6 and TRBJ2-2; TRBD2 agrees at 7 bases. CDR1 is MNHNY, CDR2 SVGAGI, per germline (reference sequence). CDR3 length: 15 residues. The J segment lost 5 bases and the V segment lost 8 bases, leaving 11 bases of the junction unmatched. Here the CDR3 reads CASAQTSSRTGELFF. Here the CDR3 DNA reads TGTGCCAGCGCCCAGACTAGCAGCAGAACCGGGGAGCTGTTTTTT.

With regard to this clone: No conserved phenylalanine or tryptophan is present at the end of the CDR3, so a read error is the likely explanation. The limits of the CDR3 on the DNA are not certain, so only TCRdb's listed CDR3 is given. V gene TRBV1 combines with J gene TRBJ2-7; the DNA was not used to check the table's D call, TRBD2. TRBV1 is a pseudogene locus. The CDR3 contains 12 residues when both ends are counted. The CDR3 loop is CTSSQEEVAGGI.

The rearrangement joins TRBV12-2 to TRBJ1-6. TRBV12-2 has pseudogene status. This CDR3 comprises 17 residues. CDR3 in DNA: TGTGCAAGTCGCTCGCCGAGGGCGTGGGAGATAGATTCACCCCTCCACTTT. This translates into CASRSPRAWEIDSPLHF.

The V call is TRBV4-3, the J call TRBJ1-2; D perhaps matches TRBD1 (5 bases). Trimming stripped 4 bases from V and 5 bases from J, with 23 bases between. Germline values: CDR1 LGHNA, CDR2 YSLEER. This CDR3 is 17 amino acids long. CDR3 residues: CASSPYYRDSRAYGYTF. In DNA form, the CDR3 reads TGCGCCAGCAGCCCGTACTATCGGGACTCCCGCGCTTATGGCTACACCTTC.

This clone was recorded only once. The chain combines TRBV5-4 with TRBJ1-2; D is ambiguous. With 0 bases removed from V and 6 bases from J, the gap between germline ends came to 9 bases. The CDR3 loop spans 13 amino acids. Germline V gene data show CDR1 as SGHNT and CDR2 as YYREEE (reference sequence). Here the CDR3 reads CASSLVPGDGYTF. The CDR3 nucleotides are TGTGCCAGCAGCTTGGTGCCCGGGGATGGCTACACCTTC.

The chain uses TRBV24-1 and TRBJ2-1; TRBD2 might be the D (6 bases). Germline CDR1 KGHDR, CDR2 SFDVKD. The CDR3 has 17 amino acids. Trimming removed 9 bases from V and 0 bases from J, with 20 bases in between. DNA of the CDR3: TGTGCCACCCACCCCCATATCGTAGCGGACTCCTACAATGAGCAGTTCTTC. It yields the protein CATHPHIVADSYNEQFF.